This note documents a single T cell receptor beta chain sequence. What it recognizes is unknown. These data belong to a study of shared clonotypes between healthy human individuals. Sorted-subset replicate PCRs used 200 ng DNA, some 31,000 T cell genomes. Clones were read by immunoSEQ multiplex PCR, and TCRdb kept only the in-frame ones, dropping some. The data contain 2 million to 3 million clones, more than 90% of them singletons. Study-wide results and caveats: Clonotypes shared by all four sorted-subset donors had higher generation probabilities than non-shared clonotypes.

From germline, CDR1 is MDHEN and CDR2 SYDVKM. The CDR3 has 13 amino acids. The germline V and J ends were trimmed by 2 bases and 4 bases, with 8 bases remaining between them. V is TRBV28 and J is TRBJ1-2, with D unclear. This clonotype originated in a man younger than 30 in good health. The sequencing input was naive CD4+ T cells sorted from blood. Subset here: CD45RA+ positively selected. The CDR3 loop reads CASSLKILYGYTF. The DNA of the CDR3 is TGTGCCAGCAGTTTAAAAATACTCTATGGCTACACCTTC.